The clone carrying this T cell receptor (beta chain) came up a few times. The ends lost 2 bases at V and 5 bases at J; junction bases unmatched: 9. The CDR3 loop spans 16 amino acids. Germline V gene lookup returns CDR1 SNHLY and CDR2 FYNNEI. 60 Vbeta and 13 Jbeta primers were used in PCR. Sequencing used immunoSEQ multiplex PCR; TCRdb keeps in-frame clones, though not all of them. Of about 190,000 clones in the sample, under 85% were seen once. The sample originates from a study of cytomegalovirus exposure and HLA in healthy donors. This clonotype was sampled from a man aged 45-60 years in good health and CMV-seronegative. The specimen was PBMCs. The chain is built from TRBV2 and TRBJ1-5, with 7 nucleotides matching TRBD1. The CDR3 DNA is TGTGCCAGCAGTGAACGGCAGGGGGAATTTTATCAGCCCCAGCATTTT. Protein: CASSERQGEFYQPQHF.